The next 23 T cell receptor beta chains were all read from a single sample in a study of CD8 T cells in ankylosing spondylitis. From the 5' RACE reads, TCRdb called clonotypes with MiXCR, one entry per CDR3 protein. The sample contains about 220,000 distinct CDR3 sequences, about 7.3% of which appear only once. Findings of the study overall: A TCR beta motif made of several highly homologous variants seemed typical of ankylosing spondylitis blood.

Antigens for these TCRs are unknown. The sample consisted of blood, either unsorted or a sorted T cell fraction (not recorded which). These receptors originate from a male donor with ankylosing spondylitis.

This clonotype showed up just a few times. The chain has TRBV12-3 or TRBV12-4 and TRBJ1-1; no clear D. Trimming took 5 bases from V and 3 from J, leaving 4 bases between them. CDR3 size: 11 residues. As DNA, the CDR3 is TGTGCCAGCAGTCTCCACACTGAAGCTTTCTTT. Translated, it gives CASSLHTEAFF.

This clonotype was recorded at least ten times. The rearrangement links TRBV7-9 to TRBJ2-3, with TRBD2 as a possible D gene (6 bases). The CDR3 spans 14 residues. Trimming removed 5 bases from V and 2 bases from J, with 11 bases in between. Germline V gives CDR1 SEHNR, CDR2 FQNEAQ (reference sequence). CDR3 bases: TGTGCCAGCAGCCATAGCGGAGTCACAGATACGCAGTATTTT. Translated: CASSHSGVTDTQYF.

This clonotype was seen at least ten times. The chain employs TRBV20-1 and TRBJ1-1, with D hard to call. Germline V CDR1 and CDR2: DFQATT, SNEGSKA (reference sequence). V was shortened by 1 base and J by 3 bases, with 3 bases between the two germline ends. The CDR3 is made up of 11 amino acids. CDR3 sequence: CSARGDTEAFF. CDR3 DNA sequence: TGCAGTGCTAGAGGGGACACTGAAGCTTTCTTT.

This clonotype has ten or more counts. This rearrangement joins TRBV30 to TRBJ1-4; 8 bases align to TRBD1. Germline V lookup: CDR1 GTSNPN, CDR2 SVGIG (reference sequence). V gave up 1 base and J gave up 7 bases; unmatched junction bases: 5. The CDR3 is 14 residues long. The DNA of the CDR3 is TGTGCCTGGAGTGAACAGGGGGAAGTTGAAAAACTGTTTTTT. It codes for CAWSEQGEVEKLFF.

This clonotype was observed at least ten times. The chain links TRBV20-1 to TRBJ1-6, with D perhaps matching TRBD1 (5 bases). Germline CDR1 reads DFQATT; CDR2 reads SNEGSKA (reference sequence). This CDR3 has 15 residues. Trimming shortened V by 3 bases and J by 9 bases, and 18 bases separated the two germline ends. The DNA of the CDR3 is TGCAGTGCTAGTTTGGTCAGCAGGGCCGGTTCACCCCTCCACTTT. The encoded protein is CSASLVSRAGSPLHF.

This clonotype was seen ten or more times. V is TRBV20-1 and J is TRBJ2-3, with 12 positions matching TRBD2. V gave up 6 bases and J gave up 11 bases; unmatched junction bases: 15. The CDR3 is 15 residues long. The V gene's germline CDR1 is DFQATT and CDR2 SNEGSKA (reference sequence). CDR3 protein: CSALRTSGAQPMQYF. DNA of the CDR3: TGCAGTGCCCTGAGGACTAGCGGGGCGCAGCCCATGCAGTATTTT.

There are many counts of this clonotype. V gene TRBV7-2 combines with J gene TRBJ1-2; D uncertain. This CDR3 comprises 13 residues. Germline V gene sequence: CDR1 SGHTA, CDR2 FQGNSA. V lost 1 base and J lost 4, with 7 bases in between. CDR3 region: CASSLVGFYGYTF. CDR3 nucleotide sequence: TGTGCCAGCAGCTTAGTTGGGTTCTATGGCTACACCTTC.

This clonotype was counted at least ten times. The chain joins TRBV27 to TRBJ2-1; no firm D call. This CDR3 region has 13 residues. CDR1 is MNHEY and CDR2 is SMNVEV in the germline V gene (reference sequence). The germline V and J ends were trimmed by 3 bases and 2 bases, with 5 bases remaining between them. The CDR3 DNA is TGTGCCAGCAGTTTCGACGCCTACAATGAGCAGTTCTTC. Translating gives CASSFDAYNEQFF.

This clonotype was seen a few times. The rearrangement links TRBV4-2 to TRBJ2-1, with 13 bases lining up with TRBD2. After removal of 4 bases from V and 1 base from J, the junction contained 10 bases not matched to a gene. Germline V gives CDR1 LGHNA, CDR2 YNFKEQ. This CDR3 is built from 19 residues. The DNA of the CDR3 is TGTGCCAGCAGCCCAGAGCCTTGGACTAGCGGGAGTTCCTACAATGAGCAGTTCTTC. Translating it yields CASSPEPWTSGSSYNEQFF.

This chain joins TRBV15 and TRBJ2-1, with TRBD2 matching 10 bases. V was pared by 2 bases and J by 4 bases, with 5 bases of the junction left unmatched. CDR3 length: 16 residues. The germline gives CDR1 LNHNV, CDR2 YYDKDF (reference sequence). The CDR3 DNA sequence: TGTGCCACCAGCAGAACAATAGCGGGAGGTTACAATGAGCAGTTCTTC. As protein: CATSRTIAGGYNEQFF. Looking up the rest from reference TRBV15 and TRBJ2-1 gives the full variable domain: DAMVIQNPRYQVTQFGKPVTLSCSQTLNHNVMYWYQQKSSQAPKLLFHYYDKDFNNEADTPDNFQSRRPNTSFCFLDIRSPGLGDTAMYLCATSRTIAGGYNEQFFGPGTRLTVL.

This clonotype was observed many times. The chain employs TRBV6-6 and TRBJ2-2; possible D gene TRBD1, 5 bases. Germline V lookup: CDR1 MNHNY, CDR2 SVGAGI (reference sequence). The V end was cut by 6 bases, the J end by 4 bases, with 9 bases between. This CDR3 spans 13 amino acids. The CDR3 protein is CASRDRSTGELFF. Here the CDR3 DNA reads TGTGCCAGCAGAGACAGATCCACCGGGGAGCTGTTTTTT.

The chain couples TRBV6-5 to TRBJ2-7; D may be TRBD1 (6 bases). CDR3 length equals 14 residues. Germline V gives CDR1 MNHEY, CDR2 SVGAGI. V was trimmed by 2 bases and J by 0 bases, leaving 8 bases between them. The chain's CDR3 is CASSYGQFSYEQYF. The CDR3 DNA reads TGTGCCAGCAGTTACGGACAGTTCTCCTACGAGCAGTACTTC.

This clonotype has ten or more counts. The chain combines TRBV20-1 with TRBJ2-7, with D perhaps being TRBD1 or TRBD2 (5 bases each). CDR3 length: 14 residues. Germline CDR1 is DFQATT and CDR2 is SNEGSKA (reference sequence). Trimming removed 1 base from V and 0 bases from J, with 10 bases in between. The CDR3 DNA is TGCAGTGCTAGAGGGGACGCGGACTCCTACGAGCAGTACTTC. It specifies CSARGDADSYEQYF.

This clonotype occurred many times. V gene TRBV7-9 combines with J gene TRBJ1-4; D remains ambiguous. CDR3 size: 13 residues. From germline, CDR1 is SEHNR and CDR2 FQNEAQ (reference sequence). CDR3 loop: CASEKLANEKLFF. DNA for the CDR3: TGTGCTTCTGAAAAGCTCGCTAATGAAAAACTGTTTTTT. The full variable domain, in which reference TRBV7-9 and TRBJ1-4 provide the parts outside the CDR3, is DTGVSQNPRHKITKRGQNVTFRCDPISEHNRLYWYRQTLGQGPEFLTYFQNEAQLEKSRLLSDRFSAERPKGSFSTLEIQRTEQGDSAMYLCASEKLANEKLFFGSGTQLSVL.

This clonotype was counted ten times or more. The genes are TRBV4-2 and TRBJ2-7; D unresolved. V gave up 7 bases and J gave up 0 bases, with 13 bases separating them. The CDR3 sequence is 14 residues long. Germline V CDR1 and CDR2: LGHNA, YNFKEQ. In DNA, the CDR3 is TGTGCCAGCACTATAGCAGACGGCTCCTACGAGCAGTACTTC. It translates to CASTIADGSYEQYF.

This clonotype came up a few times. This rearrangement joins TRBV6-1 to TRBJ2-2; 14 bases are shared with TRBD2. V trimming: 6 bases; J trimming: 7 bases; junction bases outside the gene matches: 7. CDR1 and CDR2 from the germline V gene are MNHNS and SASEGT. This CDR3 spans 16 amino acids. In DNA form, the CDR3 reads TGTGCCAGCAGGACTAGCGGGAGGGCATATGGCGGGGAGCTGTTTTTT. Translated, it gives CASRTSGRAYGGELFF.

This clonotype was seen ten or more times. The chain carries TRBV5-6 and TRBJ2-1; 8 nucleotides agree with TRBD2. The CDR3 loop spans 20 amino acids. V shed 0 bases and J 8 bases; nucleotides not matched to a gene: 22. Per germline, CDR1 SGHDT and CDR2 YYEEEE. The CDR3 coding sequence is TGTGCCAGCAGCTTGGGGTCGAGGGGAGCGGGAGTTAAATTTTGGGATGAGCAGTTCTTC. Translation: CASSLGSRGAGVKFWDEQFF.

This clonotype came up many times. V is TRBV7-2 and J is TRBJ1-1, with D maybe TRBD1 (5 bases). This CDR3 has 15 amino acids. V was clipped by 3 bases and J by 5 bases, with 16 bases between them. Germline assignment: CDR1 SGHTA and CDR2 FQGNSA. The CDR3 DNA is TGTGCCAGCAGCTTGGGGGGGTTCGGGCGGACTGAAGCTTTCTTT. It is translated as CASSLGGFGRTEAFF.

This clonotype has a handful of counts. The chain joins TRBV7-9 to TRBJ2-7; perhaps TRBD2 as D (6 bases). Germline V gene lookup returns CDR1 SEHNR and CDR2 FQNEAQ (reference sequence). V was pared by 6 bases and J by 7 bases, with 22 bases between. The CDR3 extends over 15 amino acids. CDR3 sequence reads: CASSLPLAPVGEQYF. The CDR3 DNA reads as TGTGCCAGCAGTCTCCCTCTAGCGCCGGTGGGAGAGCAGTACTTC.

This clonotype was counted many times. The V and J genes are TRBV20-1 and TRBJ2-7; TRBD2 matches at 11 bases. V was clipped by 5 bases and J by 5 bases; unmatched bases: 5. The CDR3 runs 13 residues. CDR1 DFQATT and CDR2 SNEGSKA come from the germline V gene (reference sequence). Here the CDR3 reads CSALLAGAHEQYF. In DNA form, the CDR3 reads TGCAGTGCTCTACTAGCGGGAGCCCACGAGCAGTACTTC.

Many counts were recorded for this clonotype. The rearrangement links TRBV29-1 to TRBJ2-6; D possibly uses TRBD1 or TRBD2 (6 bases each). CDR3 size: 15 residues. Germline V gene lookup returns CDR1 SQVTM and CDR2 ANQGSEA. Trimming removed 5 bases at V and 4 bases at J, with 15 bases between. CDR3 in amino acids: CSVPGRGTGANVLTF. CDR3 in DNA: TGCAGCGTTCCGGGACGGGGGACAGGGGCCAACGTCCTGACTTTC.

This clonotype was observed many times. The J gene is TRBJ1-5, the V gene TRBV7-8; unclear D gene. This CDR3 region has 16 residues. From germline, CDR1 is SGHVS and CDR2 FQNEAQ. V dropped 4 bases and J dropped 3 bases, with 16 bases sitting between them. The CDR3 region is CASSSHPLLFNQPQHF. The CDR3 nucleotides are TGTGCCAGCAGCTCCCACCCCCTACTCTTCAATCAGCCCCAGCATTTT.

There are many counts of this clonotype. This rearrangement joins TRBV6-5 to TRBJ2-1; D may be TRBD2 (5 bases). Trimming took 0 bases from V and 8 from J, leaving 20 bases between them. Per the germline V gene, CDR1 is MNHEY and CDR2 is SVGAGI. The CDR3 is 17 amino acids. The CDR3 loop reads CASSYSGSRVWPDEQFF. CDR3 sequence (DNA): TGTGCCAGCAGTTACTCGGGATCGCGGGTGTGGCCCGATGAGCAGTTCTTC.